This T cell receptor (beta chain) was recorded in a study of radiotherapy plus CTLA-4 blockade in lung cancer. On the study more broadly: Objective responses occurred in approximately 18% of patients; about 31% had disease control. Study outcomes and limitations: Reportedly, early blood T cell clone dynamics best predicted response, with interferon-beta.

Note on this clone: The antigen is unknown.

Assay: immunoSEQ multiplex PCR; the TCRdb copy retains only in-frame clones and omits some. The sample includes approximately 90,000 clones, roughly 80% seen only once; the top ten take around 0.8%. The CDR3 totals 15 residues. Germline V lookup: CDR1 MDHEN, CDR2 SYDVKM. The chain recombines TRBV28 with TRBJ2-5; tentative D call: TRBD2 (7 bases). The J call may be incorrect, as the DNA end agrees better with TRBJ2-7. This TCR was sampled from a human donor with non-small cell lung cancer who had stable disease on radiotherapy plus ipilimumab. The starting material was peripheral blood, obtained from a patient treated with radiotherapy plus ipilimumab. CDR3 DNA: TGTGCCAGCTGCTCCCCTGGGGGGGCAGGTTACGAGCAGTACTTC. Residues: CASCSPGGAGYEQYF.